Each of the 18 T cell receptor beta chains below was sequenced from the same sample in a study of preoperative IRX-2 immunotherapy in early breast cancer. Treatment: preoperative locoregional IRX-2 cytokine immunotherapy. Sequencing used immunoSEQ multiplex PCR; TCRdb keeps in-frame clones, though not all of them. The data contain 20,000 to 30,000 clones, 70% to 90% of them singletons. Sequenced here: tumor tissue, sampled after IRX-2 immunotherapy. The receptors were sampled from a human donor with breast cancer.

This clone was observed once. V gene TRBV4-2 combines with J gene TRBJ1-4; D call uncertain. Germline V CDR1 and CDR2: LGHNA, YNFKEQ. This CDR3 has 14 residues. V was trimmed by 3 bases and J by 5 bases, leaving 10 bases between them. Here the CDR3 DNA reads TGTGCCAGCAGCCAGGGATTAGGGAATGAAAAACTGTTTTTT. This codes for CASSQGLGNEKLFF.

This sequence joins TRBV10-3 and TRBJ2-1; TRBD2 matches at 14 bases. CDR1 and CDR2 from the germline V gene are ENHRY and SYGVKD. The CDR3 totals 16 residues. After removal of 11 bases from V and 5 bases from J, the junction contained 11 bases not matched to a gene. The CDR3 sequence: CASGGTSGGYNNEQFF. As DNA, the CDR3 is TGTGCCTCCGGCGGGACTAGCGGGGGATATAACAATGAGCAGTTCTTC.

Notes on this clone: In the same sample, other DNA sequences code for this CDR3. This chain uses TRBV28 with TRBJ1-5; maybe TRBD1 (5 bases). The CDR3 has 13 amino acids. Germline V CDR1 and CDR2: MDHEN, SYDVKM. The V and J ends lost 7 bases and 2 bases respectively, with 9 bases between them. The CDR3 bases are TGTGCCAGCACAGGGACTCGCAATCAGCCCCAGCATTTT. Protein sequence: CASTGTRNQPQHF.

The chain recombines TRBV28 with TRBJ2-2; D may be TRBD2 (6 bases). There are 13 residues in the CDR3. Germline lookup yields CDR1 MDHEN and CDR2 SYDVKM. V shed 11 bases and J shed 4 bases, with 14 bases lying between them. CDR3 nucleotides: TGTGCCTCTCGGGCAGCGGGCACCGGGGAGCTGTTTTTT. It yields the protein CASRAAGTGELFF.

The chain joins TRBV5-1 to TRBJ1-1; D gene unclear. The CDR3 extends over 11 amino acids. The germline V gene has CDR1 SGHRS and CDR2 YFSETQ. The V end was cut by 4 bases, the J end by 7 bases, with 8 bases between. The chain's CDR3 is CASSSSFEAFF. CDR3 sequence (DNA): TGCGCCAGCAGCAGTAGCTTTGAAGCTTTCTTT.

This chain uses TRBV28 with TRBJ1-4; TRBD1 might be the D (5 bases). The ends were cut back, 3 bases at V and 11 bases at J, with 13 bases in the middle. Germline CDR1 is MDHEN and CDR2 is SYDVKM. The CDR3 is 13 amino acids. The CDR3, as DNA: TGTGCCAGCAGTTTGCTCGGGACGGAGAAACTGTTTTTT. This gives the protein CASSLLGTEKLFF.

The V gene is TRBV7-8, the J gene TRBJ1-1; a possible D gene is TRBD1 (6 bases). Germline lookup yields CDR1 SGHVS and CDR2 FQNEAQ. V was pared by 1 base and J by 6 bases, with 9 bases between. The CDR3 runs 13 residues. CDR3 bases: TGTGCCAGCAGCTTAGACAGGGATTCTGAAGCTTTCTTT. This gives the protein CASSLDRDSEAFF.

DNA for the CDR3: TGTGCCATCTCCTCCTACAGGGGAAGCACTGAAGCTTTCTTT. Translating it yields CAISSYRGSTEAFF. The V gene is TRBV6-1, the J gene TRBJ1-1; 7 bases are shared with TRBD1. V trimming: 10 bases; J trimming: 4 bases; junction bases outside the gene matches: 12. This CDR3 contains 14 residues. Germline V gene sequence: CDR1 MNHNS, CDR2 SASEGT.

The rearrangement joins TRBV7-8 to TRBJ1-5; 7 bases line up with TRBD1. CDR1 and CDR2 from the germline V gene are SGHVS and FQNEAQ. The CDR3 loop spans 14 amino acids. V shed 6 bases, J shed 5 bases, and the junction held 7 bases outside the gene matches. The CDR3 DNA reads as TGTGCCAGCAGTTACAACAGGGGAGATCAGCCCCAGCATTTT. It codes for CASSYNRGDQPQHF.

The chain recombines TRBV2 with TRBJ2-1; D unresolved. In germline, CDR1 is SNHLY, CDR2 FYNNEI. Between the trimmed V and J ends, which lost 1 base and 5 bases, there was a span of 6 bases. This CDR3 has 13 residues. CDR3: CASSEEVDNEQFF. The CDR3 DNA sequence: TGTGCCAGCAGTGAAGAGGTAGACAATGAGCAGTTCTTC.

The chain joins TRBV5-5 to TRBJ1-2; TRBD1 is a possible D gene (5 bases). V lost 4 bases and J 0 bases, leaving 16 bases between the germline ends. Germline loops: CDR1 SGHKS, CDR2 YYEKEE (reference sequence). The CDR3 spans 16 residues. For the CDR3, the DNA is TGTGCCAGCAGCAGAGCCGGGACGGCGACTAACTATGGCTACACCTTC. This translates into CASSRAGTATNYGYTF.

J is TRBJ2-3 and V is TRBV19; the match to TRBD1 covers 10 bases. CDR3 length equals 16 residues. The V and J ends lost 5 bases and 4 bases, in that order; junction bases with no gene match: 9. The germline gives CDR1 LNHDA, CDR2 SQIVND (reference sequence). Here the CDR3 DNA reads TGTGCCAGTAGTTCCAGGACAGGGGGTTCGCCAGATACGCAGTATTTT. Protein sequence: CASSSRTGGSPDTQYF.

The chain combines TRBV27 with TRBJ2-5; possibly TRBD2 for D (5 bases). The CDR3 length is 14 residues. Germline CDR1 MNHEY, CDR2 SMNVEV (reference sequence). V shed 5 bases and J shed 7 bases, with 17 bases lying between them. This CDR3 is CASSGRPDRGTQYF. In DNA form, the CDR3 reads TGTGCCAGCAGTGGACGGCCTGACCGGGGGACCCAGTACTTC.

J is TRBJ1-2 and V is TRBV6-5; D is unclear. In germline, CDR1 is MNHEY, CDR2 SVGAGI. V lost 2 bases and J lost 4, with 11 bases in between. This CDR3 is 14 amino acids long. CDR3 in DNA: TGTGCCAGCAGTTACAGGAGGGCCGGCTATGGCTACACCTTC. It translates to CASSYRRAGYGYTF.

The V gene is TRBV11-2, the J gene TRBJ2-1, with 8 bases aligning to TRBD1. Germline trimming cut 5 bases from V and 2 bases from J; bases unmatched to any gene: 5. CDR1 and CDR2 from the germline V gene are SGHAT and FQNNGV. The CDR3 is 15 residues long. The CDR3 DNA sequence: TGTGCCAGCAGCCATGGACAGGGACCCTACAATGAGCAGTTCTTC. Translating gives CASSHGQGPYNEQFF.

The V gene is TRBV7-6, the J gene TRBJ1-1; 8 bases match TRBD1. Trimming at V came to 5 bases and at J to 3 bases, leaving 11 bases not matched to a gene. This CDR3 has 16 residues. Germline CDR1 reads SGHVS; CDR2 reads FNYEAQ. As DNA, the CDR3 is TGTGCCAGCAGCACCCCTGACAGGGGAGGCGACACTGAAGCTTTCTTT. Amino acids: CASSTPDRGGDTEAFF.

CDR3 region: CASSWATTSTDTQYF. CDR3 sequence (DNA): TGTGCCAGTAGTTGGGCGACTACTAGCACAGATACGCAGTATTTT. J is TRBJ2-3 and V is TRBV19; TRBD2 might be the D (5 bases). The CDR3 runs 15 residues. Trimming took off 5 bases at V and 0 bases at J, with 12 bases between the two ends. From germline, CDR1 is LNHDA and CDR2 SQIVND (reference sequence).

The V gene is TRBV30, the J gene TRBJ1-5, with D possibly TRBD1 on 5 matching bases. The CDR3 spans 12 residues. The germline V gene encodes CDR1 GTSNPN and CDR2 SVGIG (reference sequence). V was clipped by 0 bases and J by 12 bases, with 12 bases between them. As DNA, the CDR3 is TGTGCCTGGAGTGTCGGGACGTCTCTCCAGCATTTT. This encodes CAWSVGTSLQHF.